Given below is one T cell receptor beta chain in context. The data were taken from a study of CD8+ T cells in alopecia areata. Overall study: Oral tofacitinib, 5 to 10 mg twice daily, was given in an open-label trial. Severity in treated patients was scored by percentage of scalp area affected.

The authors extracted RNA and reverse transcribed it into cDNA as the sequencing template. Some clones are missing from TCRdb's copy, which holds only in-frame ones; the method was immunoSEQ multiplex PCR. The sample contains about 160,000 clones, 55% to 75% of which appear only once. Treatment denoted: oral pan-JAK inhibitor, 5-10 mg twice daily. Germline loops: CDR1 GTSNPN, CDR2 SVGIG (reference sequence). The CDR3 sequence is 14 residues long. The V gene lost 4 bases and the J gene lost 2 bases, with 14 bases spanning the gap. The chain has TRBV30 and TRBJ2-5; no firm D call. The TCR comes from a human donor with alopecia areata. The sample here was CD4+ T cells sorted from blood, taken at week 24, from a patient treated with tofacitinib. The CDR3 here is CAWKKGISQETQYF. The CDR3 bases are TGTGCCTGGAAGAAGGGAATATCACAAGAGACCCAGTACTTC.